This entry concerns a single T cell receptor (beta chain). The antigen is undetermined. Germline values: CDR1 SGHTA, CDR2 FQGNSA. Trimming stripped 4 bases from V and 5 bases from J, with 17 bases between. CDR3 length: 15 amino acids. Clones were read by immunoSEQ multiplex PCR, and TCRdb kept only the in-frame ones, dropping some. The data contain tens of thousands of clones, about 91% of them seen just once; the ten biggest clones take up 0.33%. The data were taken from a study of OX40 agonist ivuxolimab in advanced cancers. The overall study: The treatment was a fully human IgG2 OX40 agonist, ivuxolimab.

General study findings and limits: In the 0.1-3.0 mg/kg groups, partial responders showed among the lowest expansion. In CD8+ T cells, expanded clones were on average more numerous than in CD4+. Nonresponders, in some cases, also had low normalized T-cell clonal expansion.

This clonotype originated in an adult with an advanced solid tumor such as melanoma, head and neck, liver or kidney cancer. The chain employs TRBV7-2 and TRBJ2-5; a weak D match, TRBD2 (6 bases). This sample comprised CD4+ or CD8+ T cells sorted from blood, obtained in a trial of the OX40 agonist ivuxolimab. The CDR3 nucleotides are TGTGCCAGCAGCTCTTCCCGAGAAGGAGGGGAGACCCAGTACTTC. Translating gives CASSSSREGGETQYF.